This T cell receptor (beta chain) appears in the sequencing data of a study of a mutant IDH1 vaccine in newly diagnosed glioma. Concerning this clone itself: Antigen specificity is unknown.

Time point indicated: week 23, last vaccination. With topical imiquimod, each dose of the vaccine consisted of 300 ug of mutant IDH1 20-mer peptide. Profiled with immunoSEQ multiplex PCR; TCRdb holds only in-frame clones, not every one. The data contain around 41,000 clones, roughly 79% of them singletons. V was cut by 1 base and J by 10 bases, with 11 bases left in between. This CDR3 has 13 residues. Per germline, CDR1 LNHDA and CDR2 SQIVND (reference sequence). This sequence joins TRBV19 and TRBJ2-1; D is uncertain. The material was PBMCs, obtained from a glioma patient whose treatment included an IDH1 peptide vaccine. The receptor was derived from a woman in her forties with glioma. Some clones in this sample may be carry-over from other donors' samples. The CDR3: CASSIVGLGEQFF. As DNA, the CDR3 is TGTGCCAGTAGTATAGTAGGTCTGGGCGAGCAGTTCTTC.